The 14 T cell receptor beta chains reported below all come from one sample, sequenced in a study of graft-versus-host responses after intestinal transplantation. Which antigens these TCRs recognize remains unknown. Using immunoSEQ multiplex PCR, the repertoire was profiled, and TCRdb retains in-frame clones only, with some absent. The data contain tens of thousands of clones, 91% of them singletons. The sequenced sample was unstimulated CD4+ T cells sorted from spleen or lymph node cells, obtained before intestinal transplant. The origin of the receptors is a human donor who received an intestinal transplant.

The rearrangement uses TRBV7-6 and TRBJ1-4; perhaps TRBD1 as D (6 bases). Per the germline V gene, CDR1 is SGHVS and CDR2 is FNYEAQ. CDR3 length: 17 amino acids. The V gene lost 4 bases and the J gene lost 8 bases, with 23 bases spanning the gap. DNA for the CDR3: TGTGCCAGCAGCTGGGGTCGAACAGGGTATCTTGTGGAAAAACTGTTTTTT. Residues: CASSWGRTGYLVEKLFF.

V and J are TRBV29-1 and TRBJ1-3, with D perhaps matching TRBD1 (5 bases). The CDR3 consists of 14 residues. CDR1 and CDR2 from the germline V gene are SQVTM and ANQGSEA. The germline V and J ends were trimmed by 5 bases and 2 bases, with 13 bases remaining between them. The DNA for the CDR3 is TGCAGCGTTTGGGCCGGGACTGCTGGAAACACCATATATTTT. Amino acids: CSVWAGTAGNTIYF.

The chain couples TRBV19 to TRBJ2-7; 9 nucleotides align to TRBD1. The CDR3 extends over 15 amino acids. Germline V CDR1 and CDR2: LNHDA, SQIVND (reference sequence). J lost 4 bases, V lost 1 base, and 5 bases had no gene match. The CDR3 nucleotides read TGTGCCAGTAGTATAGTACAGGGGGCTTTATACGAGCAGTACTTC. Translating gives CASSIVQGALYEQYF.

This clone was seen a single time. The chain has TRBV4-3 and TRBJ2-3; TRBD2 matches at 11 bases. There are 16 residues in the CDR3. CDR1 is LGHNA, CDR2 YSLEER, per germline. With 4 bases clipped from V and 0 bases from J, the junction kept 3 bases outside the gene matches. CDR3 protein: CASSPSGGPSTDTQYF. CDR3 nucleotide sequence: TGCGCCAGCAGCCCTAGCGGGGGGCCTAGCACAGATACGCAGTATTTT.

The sample holds one count of this clone. The gene calls are TRBV6-5 and TRBJ2-7, with a possible D match to TRBD1 (5 bases). Deletions cut 2 bases from V and 10 bases from J, with 9 bases between. Germline V gene sequence: CDR1 MNHEY, CDR2 SVGAGI. This CDR3 is built from 11 residues. The chain's CDR3 is CASSYQGSQYF. The CDR3 coding sequence is TGTGCCAGCAGTTACCAGGGTTCTCAGTACTTC.

This clone was counted once. The chain joins TRBV7-9 to TRBJ2-2; possible D gene TRBD2, 5 bases. CDR3 length: 12 amino acids. Germline V gene sequence: CDR1 SEHNR, CDR2 FQNEAQ (reference sequence). V lost 4 bases, J lost 10 bases, and 10 bases lay in between. DNA of the CDR3: TGTGCCAGCAGCTACGACGGGGAGGAGCTGTTTTTT. Translation: CASSYDGEELFF.

This sequence joins TRBV19 and TRBJ1-1; TRBD1 aligns across 8 bases. Trimming took 4 bases from V and 1 from J; bases not matched to a gene: 11. The CDR3 is 17 residues long. Germline V CDR1 and CDR2: LNHDA, SQIVND (reference sequence). The CDR3 here is CASSKGFRGLRNTEAFF. In DNA, the CDR3 is TGTGCCAGTAGTAAGGGGTTCAGGGGGCTGAGGAACACTGAAGCTTTCTTT.

This clone was picked up one time. V usage is TRBV7-9 and J usage is TRBJ1-5; the D gene is possibly TRBD1 (5 bases). From germline, CDR1 is SEHNR and CDR2 FQNEAQ (reference sequence). Trimming stripped 1 base from V and 2 bases from J, with 9 bases between. CDR3 length: 15 amino acids. CDR3 sequence reads: CASSLGGRGNQPQHF. For the CDR3, the DNA is TGTGCCAGCAGCTTAGGAGGCAGGGGCAATCAGCCCCAGCATTTT.

The chain employs TRBV6-6 and TRBJ1-1; TRBD1 matches 9 bases. CDR3 length: 14 residues. The germline V gene has CDR1 MNHNY and CDR2 SVGAGI (reference sequence). The V segment lost 4 bases and the J segment 5 bases; nucleotides outside the gene matches: 5. The CDR3 nucleotides read TGTGCCAGCAGTTCGGGACAGGGCAGAACTGAAGCTTTCTTT. This encodes CASSSGQGRTEAFF.

This clone appeared once. The CDR3 sequence: CASSRGRLAYEQYF. The CDR3 DNA reads as TGTGCCAGCAGTAGAGGACGCCTAGCCTACGAGCAGTACTTC. The gene calls are TRBV6-5 and TRBJ2-5, with D unclear. Near its end, the DNA agrees better with TRBJ2-7, so the J call may be wrong. The CDR3 covers 14 residues. CDR1 is MNHEY, CDR2 SVGAGI, per germline.

The chain employs TRBV7-8 and TRBJ1-5; D unresolved. The V gene's germline CDR1 is SGHVS and CDR2 FQNEAQ. V lost 5 bases to trimming and J lost 0 bases, with 11 bases between them. CDR3 length equals 15 residues. CDR3 in DNA: TGTGCCAGCAGCCTAACTGGTAATAGCAATCAGCCCCAGCATTTT. Its protein product is CASSLTGNSNQPQHF.

The genes are TRBV6-5 and TRBJ2-5; 7 bases are shared with TRBD2. With the DNA end fitting TRBJ2-7 better, the J assignment may be wrong. The CDR3 is 13 amino acids. From germline, CDR1 is MNHEY and CDR2 SVGAGI. This chain's CDR3 is CASSYKRDYEQYF. In nucleotides, the CDR3 is TGTGCCAGCAGTTACAAGCGGGACTACGAGCAGTACTTC.

The rearrangement links TRBV19 to TRBJ2-7, with TRBD2 matching over 12 bases. Germline V gene sequence: CDR1 LNHDA, CDR2 SQIVND (reference sequence). Unmatched junction bases numbered 12, after V lost 3 bases and J lost 3 bases. There are 18 residues in the CDR3. CDR3 protein: CASSMASSGGAAFYEQYF. The CDR3 DNA is TGTGCCAGTAGTATGGCTTCTAGCGGGGGGGCCGCCTTCTACGAGCAGTACTTC.

The chain uses TRBV21-1 and TRBJ2-7; the tabulated D call, TRBD2, remains unverified against the DNA. TRBV21-1 is annotated as a pseudogene. The CDR3 consists of 15 residues. DNA of the CDR3: TGTGCCAGCAGCAAAGGTCCGGACTACTCCTACGAGCAGTACTTC. It translates to CASSKGPDYSYEQYF.